The 9 T cell receptor beta chains below were found in one sample sequenced in a study. TCRdb used MiXCR to reprocess the 5' RACE reads, holding one entry per CDR3 protein. The table records roughly 69,000 distinct CDR3 sequences, 22% of them present only once. Sequencing input: memory CD4+ T cells sorted from a lymph node. Subset of the sample: memory CD4+ T cells, CD4+CD45RO+CD25-. The receptors derive from a female donor with breast cancer.

The V gene is TRBV5-5, the J gene TRBJ1-1; D uncertain. This CDR3 is built from 14 residues. Germline CDR1 SGHKS, CDR2 YYEKEE (reference sequence). V lost 5 bases to trimming and J lost 1 base, with 12 bases between them. The CDR3 coding sequence is TGTGCCAGCAGAATTGAACCATCGAACACTGAAGCTTTCTTT. It specifies CASRIEPSNTEAFF.

This clonotype was seen more than once but under ten times. This sequence joins TRBV28 and TRBJ1-5; 7 nucleotides line up with TRBD1. The ends lost 1 base at V and 4 bases at J; junction bases unmatched: 4. Germline CDR1 MDHEN, CDR2 SYDVKM. The CDR3 length is 15 residues. The CDR3 DNA is TGTGCCAGCAGTTTATTAACCAGGGGGAATCAGCCCCAGCATTTT. Translated, it gives CASSLLTRGNQPQHF.

In its sample, this clonotype was seen a few times. The rearrangement links TRBV9 to TRBJ2-1; D possibly corresponds to TRBD2 (5 bases). The CDR3 is 15 residues long. Germline CDR1 SGDLS, CDR2 YYNGEE. Trimming removed 0 bases from V and 1 base from J, with 8 bases in between. Here the CDR3 DNA reads TGTGCCAGCAGCGTAGTCGGGAAGTCCTACAATGAGCAGTTCTTC. Encoded protein: CASSVVGKSYNEQFF.

This clonotype was found a few times. The V and J genes are TRBV9 and TRBJ1-2, with D maybe TRBD1 (6 bases). CDR1 and CDR2 from the germline V gene are SGDLS and YYNGEE. The V and J ends lost 0 bases and 8 bases respectively, with 20 bases between them. The CDR3 is 16 amino acids. The CDR3 coding sequence is TGTGCCAGCAGCGTAGATCCGGACAGTCGTGCCCGGGGCTACACCTTC. This sequence encodes CASSVDPDSRARGYTF.

This clonotype was counted between two and nine times. The V gene is TRBV7-3, the J gene TRBJ2-5; TRBD1 is a possible D gene (6 bases). The V gene's germline CDR1 is SGHTA and CDR2 FQGTGA. CDR3 length equals 13 residues. V lost 5 bases, J lost 5 bases, and 12 bases lay in between. CDR3 DNA: TGTGCCAGCAGCCCACAGGGACACGAGACCCAGTACTTC. The encoded protein is CASSPQGHETQYF.

In its sample, this clonotype was seen many times. The V and J genes are TRBV7-2 and TRBJ2-6; no clear D. Trimming took off 5 bases at V and 4 bases at J, with 9 bases between the two ends. CDR3 length equals 14 residues. CDR1 and CDR2 from the germline V gene are SGHTA and FQGNSA. CDR3 residues: CASSAASGANVLTF. CDR3 sequence (DNA): TGTGCCAGCAGCGCCGCATCGGGGGCCAACGTCCTGACTTTC.

In its sample, this clonotype was seen a few times. The J gene is TRBJ2-4, the V gene TRBV20-1; possible D gene TRBD1, 5 bases. Trimming stripped 3 bases from V and 0 bases from J, with 15 bases between. Germline V gene data show CDR1 as DFQATT and CDR2 as SNEGSKA (reference sequence). The CDR3 loop spans 16 amino acids. The CDR3, as DNA: TGCAGTGCTAGCCCCGCTGGACACCTAGCCAAAAACATTCAGTACTTC. It translates to CSASPAGHLAKNIQYF.

The chain employs TRBV12-3 or TRBV12-4 and TRBJ2-2; D is unclear. V lost 7 bases, J lost 6 bases, and 12 bases lay in between. The CDR3 sequence is 13 residues long. The CDR3 DNA reads TGTGCCAGCACCACCCAGAGAGCCGGGGAGCTGTTTTTT. This sequence encodes CASTTQRAGELFF.

This clonotype was recorded many times. The rearrangement uses TRBV29-1 and TRBJ2-7; 9 bases map to TRBD1. The J segment lost 3 bases and the V segment lost 6 bases, leaving 3 bases of the junction unmatched. The germline CDR1 and CDR2 sequences are SQVTM and ANQGSEA. The CDR3 consists of 12 residues. The CDR3 DNA sequence: TGCAGCGTGCGGGACAGGGTCTACGAGCAGTACTTC. Protein: CSVRDRVYEQYF.